This record concerns one TCR beta chain sequence. Stated time point: pretreatment peripheral blood. The sample comes from a study of PD-L1 blockade in urothelial cancer. Whole-study context: Analysis of blood occurred 3 weeks (second dose) and 6 weeks after treatment start.

Produced via immunoSEQ multiplex PCR; TCRdb's table is partial and in-frame only. Altogether 45,000 to 65,000 clones are present, roughly 85% being singletons, with the ten largest covering roughly 14%. This CDR3 spans 15 amino acids. Germline CDR1 SGHRS, CDR2 YFSETQ. With 1 base clipped from V and 5 bases from J, the junction kept 4 bases outside the gene matches. The sequence derives from a man aged 70 or older with urothelial cancer. Sequenced material: PBMCs, taken around atezolizumab (anti-PD-L1) treatment. V and J are TRBV5-1 and TRBJ2-5; TRBD2 matches at 11 bases. This CDR3 is CASSLTSGRGETQYF. The CDR3 DNA reads TGCGCCAGCAGCTTGACTAGCGGGAGAGGGGAGACCCAGTACTTC.